This T cell receptor (beta chain) is from a study of T cells in Graves' hyperthyroidism and ophthalmopathy (dated by TCRdb to the late 2010s). Background for the entire study: Peripheral blood samples were taken at the time of initial diagnosis, prior to any treatment. TCR V-J signatures able to tell the groups apart were searched for in a discovery cohort of some 100 patients, of whom about 40 had Graves' ophthalmopathy and around 56 had stable Graves' hyperthyroidism. Prospective prediction of ophthalmopathy was tested in an independent validation cohort of under 20 hyperthyroidism patients and 17 patients who later progressed to ophthalmopathy. The 95 to 100 discovery patients were randomly split 7:3 into training and test sets. In addition, the study compared T-cell repertoires in thyroid tissue and in blood from roughly six Graves' hyperthyroidism patients. Following sampling, methimazole starting at 30 mg daily was given to hyperthyroidism patients, and high-dose intravenous methylprednisolone was given to ophthalmopathy patients. The paper describes TCR Vbeta CDR3 sequencing of around 140 peripheral blood samples, made up of some 42 ophthalmopathy patients, roughly 80 hyperthyroidism patients and 17 progressor patients.

The investigation overall reported the following: In validation, the model predicted progression to ophthalmopathy with 55% to 71% sensitivity and 72% to 85% specificity, a median of approximately 6.5 months before onset. Most expanded thyroid clonotypes (frequency above 0.001) were also found in blood, which suggests that blood repertoires may mirror thyroid immune responses. No statistical method was used to fix the sample size in advance, and group allocation was not hidden from the investigators. A 13 V-J signature model separated ophthalmopathy from stable hyperthyroidism, with roughly 88% sensitivity and 81.08% specificity in cross-validation and 80%/75% in testing.

Graves' hyperthyroidism was defined as stable when no progression to ophthalmopathy occurred over 18 months of follow-up. Hyperthyroidism patients were newly diagnosed, had a disease duration of under 2 months, and were aged 18 to 65 years. Any patient with an uncontrolled infection, another autoimmune disease, pregnancy or lactation was excluded. Diagnoses were based on clinical symptoms, serum thyroxine and TRAb, thyroid ultrasound and orbital computed tomography. PBMCs were isolated from about 10 ml of fresh peripheral blood by Ficoll-Paque density gradient centrifugation. Trizol reagent was used to extract total RNA, and RNA quality was then checked on an Agilent 2100 Bioanalyzer. A word on this clonotype: There is no known antigen for this receptor. No quality values exist for individual bases; no much larger clone is one base distant.

TCR beta CDR3 regions were amplified from RNA transcripts. For the first round of RT-PCR on the TCR CDR3, the HTBI primer set was used together with the Qiagen OneStep RT-PCR kit. Libraries were constructed in a second round of multiplex PCR, after which size selection and purification were performed. The libraries were sequenced on an Illumina HiSeq2000 using paired-end 100 bp reads. On the study's bioinformatics: SOAPnuke was used to process the raw data, throwing out any read that contained adapters or uncalled bases, had a mean Phred below 15, or lacked an exact constant-primer or identifier match. COPE v1.2.5 was used to merge high-quality paired reads, and clonotypes were defined as unique nucleotide sequences. Clonotypes were aligned to IMGT TRBV, TRBD and TRBJ reference segments using MiTCR v1.1. Only V-J combinations with frequency above 0.0001, covering approximately 99% of repertoires, were analysed. A TCS score was defined as the ratio of F50 (clonal expansion) to E x V (chaos), with BLOSUM62-based TCRdist applied between CDR3 peptides within each V-J. Welch's t-statistics and random forest reduced fewer than 550 V-J features to roughly 13, which were used in a naive Bayes classifier (R e1071). TCRdb itself trimmed the public reads at Q25 with fastp, ran MiXCR and retained productive beta chains. Rows with one shared CDR3 protein collapse into an entry with the most common genes and DNA. TCRdb, not the authors, supplied the V and J calls. The sample yields approximately 220,000 distinct CDR3 sequences; roughly 18% were counted once. Jointly, the top ten make up over 35% of the sample.

The CDR3, from cysteine to phenylalanine, totals 15 residues. Left in the record is the CDR3 DNA by itself, 45 bases read in frame from the first base. Reading the germline V gene gives CDR1 ENHRY and CDR2 SYGVKD. V is shortened by 6 bases, J by 7 bases, and the region joining them spans 19 bases. The receptor was derived from a man between 40 and 49 years old with Graves' hyperthyroidism. The chain is assembled from TRBV10-3 and TRBJ1-5; matching of 5 bases hints at TRBD1 as the D gene. Sequencing was done on a sample of blood. The DNA sequence reads TGTGCCATCAGAGCCGGGACCCACATTGGGCAGCCCCAGCATTTT. Translation gives CAIRAGTHIGQPQHF.